The 21 T cell receptor beta chains below all came from one sample that was sequenced in a study of spatial heterogeneity in lung cancer. Study-wide points: Mutation tallies in tumors tracked expanded intratumoral alpha and beta TCR counts.

TCRdb independently ran MiXCR on the 5' RACE reads; one entry per CDR3 protein. The sample lists some 9,900 distinct CDR3 sequences, 9% to 15% seen once, with over 9.5% in the top ten. Antigens for these TCRs are unknown. This sample's time point: sample taken at primary tumor resection. The input for sequencing was lung tumor tissue, taken at surgery. These receptors were obtained from a male donor with early-stage non-small cell lung cancer.

V and J are TRBV6-2 or TRBV6-3 and TRBJ1-1, with D perhaps TRBD1 (5 bases). V was trimmed by 2 bases and J by 4 bases, leaving 17 bases between them. The CDR3 length is 16 residues. Germline V gene data show CDR1 as MNHEY and CDR2 as SVGEGT. The CDR3 nucleotides are TGTGCCAGCAGTTACGCCGGCCCTTTGGGGGGCACTGAAGCTTTCTTT. Translated: CASSYAGPLGGTEAFF.

By sample share, this clonotype is medium-sized. This chain joins TRBV18 and TRBJ1-5; D uncertain. Germline CDR1 is KGHSH and CDR2 is LQKENI. CDR3 length: 17 residues. The V and J ends lost 4 bases and 0 bases respectively, with 16 bases between them. CDR3 loop: CASSLKKAQYSNQPQHF. CDR3 DNA: TGTGCCAGCTCACTAAAGAAGGCCCAGTATAGCAATCAGCCCCAGCATTTT.

This clonotype was observed a handful of times. This rearrangement joins TRBV4-3 to TRBJ1-5, with 8 nucleotides matching TRBD1. The CDR3 extends over 15 amino acids. Germline V gene data show CDR1 as LGHNA and CDR2 as YSLEER. The J segment lost 9 bases and the V segment lost 0 bases, leaving 7 bases of the junction unmatched. The CDR3 region is CASSQDDRGSGPQHF. CDR3 bases: TGCGCCAGCAGCCAAGATGACAGGGGATCAGGGCCCCAGCATTTT.

This clonotype appeared many times. The chain has TRBV24-1 and TRBJ2-3; tentatively, D is TRBD1 or TRBD2 (5 bases each). The CDR3 is 16 amino acids. Germline CDR1 and CDR2: KGHDR and SFDVKD. Trimming pared 4 bases from V and 2 bases from J, leaving 15 bases between. The CDR3 nucleotides read TGTGCCACCAGTGAGGGGACCAAGAAGTTCACAGATACGCAGTATTTT. Translation: CATSEGTKKFTDTQYF.

This clonotype is medium-sized (0.01 to 0.1%) in the sample. The chain uses TRBV21-1 and TRBJ2-7; the table's TRBD1 call for D was not verified on the DNA. TRBV21-1 is a pseudogene. This CDR3 is 15 amino acids long. The CDR3 region has the DNA TGTGCCAGCAGCACTCGGACAGGGGAGTTCTACGAGCAGTACTTC. It specifies CASSTRTGEFYEQYF.

By share, this clonotype ranks as medium-sized. The chain carries TRBV29-1 and TRBJ2-3; no clear D. CDR3 size: 13 residues. Germline assignment: CDR1 SQVTM and CDR2 ANQGSEA. Trimming removed 6 bases at V and 6 bases at J, with 16 bases between. The CDR3, as DNA: TGCAGCGTGCTTAAGGATGGATCGGATACGCAGTATTTT. Translated: CSVLKDGSDTQYF.

This clonotype showed up many times. This chain connects TRBV7-2 to TRBJ2-3, with D possibly matching TRBD2 (6 bases). V lost 1 base to trimming and J lost 0 bases, with 17 bases between them. This CDR3 comprises 18 residues. Germline V lookup: CDR1 SGHTA, CDR2 FQGNSA. CDR3 sequence reads: CASSLVLMLGTSTDTQYF. In DNA, the CDR3 is TGTGCCAGCAGCTTAGTCCTCATGCTTGGGACTAGCACAGATACGCAGTATTTT.

This clonotype showed up many times. The rearrangement links TRBV29-1 to TRBJ1-1; D not certain. Germline V gene sequence: CDR1 SQVTM, CDR2 ANQGSEA. CDR3 size: 15 residues. V lost 4 bases to trimming and J lost 0 bases, with 15 bases between them. In DNA form, the CDR3 reads TGCAGCGTTGGAAATTGGGGAACAGTGAACACTGAAGCTTTCTTT. Residues: CSVGNWGTVNTEAFF.

In this sample, this clonotype is medium-sized. The rearrangement uses TRBV20-1 and TRBJ2-7; D remains ambiguous. Germline lookup yields CDR1 DFQATT and CDR2 SNEGSKA (reference sequence). The V end was cut by 6 bases, the J end by 3 bases, with 15 bases between. The CDR3 sequence is 13 residues long. The CDR3 here is CSAPTNSFYEQYF. CDR3 sequence (DNA): TGCAGTGCCCCCACAAATAGTTTCTACGAGCAGTACTTC.

This clonotype was detected many times. The gene calls are TRBV28 and TRBJ2-7; 11 bases fit TRBD2. The germline V gene encodes CDR1 MDHEN and CDR2 SYDVKM. CDR3 size: 14 residues. V shed 5 bases and J 3 bases; nucleotides not matched to a gene: 3. Here the CDR3 DNA reads TGTGCCAGCAGTGGGACTAGCGGCCTCTACGAGCAGTACTTC. Translated: CASSGTSGLYEQYF.

This clonotype was observed many times. The rearrangement uses TRBV6-1 and TRBJ1-5; D call uncertain. The CDR3 has 12 residues. Germline CDR1 reads MNHNS; CDR2 reads SASEGT. V was trimmed by 6 bases and J by 6 bases, leaving 9 bases between them. The CDR3 protein is CASRRSGQPQHF. The DNA of the CDR3 is TGTGCCAGCAGGCGGTCGGGTCAGCCCCAGCATTTT.

This clonotype is classed as medium-sized. V is TRBV12-3 or TRBV12-4 and J is TRBJ1-1; no reliable D call. V was shortened by 3 bases and J by 1 base, with 9 bases between the two germline ends. The CDR3 has 14 amino acids. Here the CDR3 reads CASSFSAENTEAFF. The CDR3 DNA reads as TGTGCCAGCAGTTTCTCAGCGGAGAACACTGAAGCTTTCTTT.

This clonotype was observed at least ten times. V usage is TRBV4-2 and J usage is TRBJ2-7, with D maybe TRBD1 (5 bases). From germline, CDR1 is LGHNA and CDR2 YNFKEQ. The CDR3 covers 13 residues. The ends were cut back, 5 bases at V and 6 bases at J, with 14 bases in the middle. The CDR3 bases are TGTGCCAGCAGCGCAGGGCAAAGTGCCGAGCAGTACTTC. Amino acid sequence: CASSAGQSAEQYF.

This clonotype came up many times. The chain joins TRBV6-1 to TRBJ1-2, with 7 bases matching TRBD1. This CDR3 has 13 amino acids. Germline CDR1 reads MNHNS; CDR2 reads SASEGT. The V gene end was trimmed by 5 bases and the J gene end by 4 bases; junction bases not matched to a gene: 4. The CDR3 DNA reads as TGTGCCAGCAGTTTGACAGGGATCTATGGCTACACCTTC. Its protein product is CASSLTGIYGYTF.

The chain carries TRBV6-1 and TRBJ1-1, with 10 bases identical to TRBD1. The germline gives CDR1 MNHNS, CDR2 SASEGT. J gave up 4 bases and V 6 bases, and 5 bases lay outside the gene matches. The CDR3 is 14 amino acids. The CDR3 DNA reads TGTGCCAGCAGCTCGGGACAGGGGCCCACTGAAGCTTTCTTT. Amino acid sequence: CASSSGQGPTEAFF.

This clonotype was counted ten times or more. The J gene is TRBJ2-7, the V gene TRBV4-2; D assignment may be TRBD1 or TRBD2 (6 bases each). Germline CDR1 reads LGHNA; CDR2 reads YNFKEQ. The germline V and J ends were trimmed by 4 bases and 5 bases, with 33 bases remaining between them. The CDR3 is 20 amino acids. For the CDR3, the DNA is TGTGCCAGCAGCCGTGATTGGTCAGGGGTAGCGGTTTCCAGGATCCACGAGCAGTACTTC. It encodes CASSRDWSGVAVSRIHEQYF.

This clonotype was seen ten or more times. The chain employs TRBV20-1 and TRBJ1-4; no clear D. The CDR3 length is 16 residues. The V gene lost 6 bases and the J gene lost 8 bases, with 25 bases spanning the gap. Germline V gene lookup returns CDR1 DFQATT and CDR2 SNEGSKA (reference sequence). CDR3 sequence reads: CSAQVPGRVFPEKLFF. DNA for the CDR3: TGCAGTGCCCAGGTTCCGGGGAGGGTCTTCCCAGAAAAACTGTTTTTT.

This clonotype rates as medium-sized (0.01 to 0.1%). This chain joins TRBV11-2 and TRBJ2-5, with D maybe TRBD2 (5 bases). V shed 1 base and J shed 4 bases, with 10 bases lying between them. Germline V lookup: CDR1 SGHAT, CDR2 FQNNGV. There are 14 residues in the CDR3. CDR3 sequence: CASSLVVEGETQYF. The CDR3 DNA reads as TGTGCCAGCAGCTTAGTGGTAGAGGGAGAGACCCAGTACTTC.

This clonotype was counted at least ten times. The chain couples TRBV6-5 to TRBJ2-1, with D possibly matching TRBD2 (5 bases). The CDR3 has 17 residues. V was shortened by 2 bases and J by 0 bases, with 14 bases between the two germline ends. Germline CDR1 and CDR2: MNHEY and SVGAGI. In DNA form, the CDR3 reads TGTGCCAGCAGTTACCCAAATGCGGGTGGCTCCTACAATGAGCAGTTCTTC. Its translation is CASSYPNAGGSYNEQFF.

This clonotype was observed many times. The CDR3 sequence: CASSYYRAGVTGELFF. CDR3 bases: TGCGCCAGCAGCTACTACAGGGCAGGAGTCACCGGGGAGCTGTTTTTT. The chain recombines TRBV5-1 with TRBJ2-2, with a possible D match to TRBD1 (6 bases). This CDR3 comprises 16 residues. Trimming left V 3 bases short and J 4 bases short, with 16 bases between. Germline CDR1 and CDR2: SGHRS and YFSETQ.

This clonotype was detected many times. The rearrangement joins TRBV11-1 to TRBJ2-3, with 9 bases matching TRBD1. Per germline, CDR1 SGHAT and CDR2 FQDESV (reference sequence). This CDR3 has 18 amino acids. V dropped 4 bases and J dropped 0; count of bases not matched to a gene: 11. The CDR3 region is CASSSPKQGAGSTDTQYF. The CDR3 bases are TGTGCCAGCAGCTCGCCCAAACAGGGGGCTGGGAGCACAGATACGCAGTATTTT.